This T cell receptor (beta chain) was found in a study of cytomegalovirus exposure and HLA in healthy donors. The PCR ran on 60 Vbeta and 13 Jbeta primers. TCRdb's table, derived via immunoSEQ multiplex PCR, lists solely in-frame clones and lacks some. The sample consists of 42,000 or so clones, 40% to 60% of them appearing once. The CDR3 is made up of 13 amino acids. Trimming took 7 bases from V and 8 from J; bases not matched to a gene: 8. The V gene's germline CDR1 is MNHNY and CDR2 SVGAGI (reference sequence). Study-wide points: Later work associated roughly 17,000 TCR beta sequences with HLA alleles at 0.05 false discovery rate.

Comments on this clone: As yet, its antigen is unknown.

Missing from this donor's record is the CMV serostatus. The source material was PBMCs. This receptor was identified in a human donor in good health. The chain joins TRBV6-6 to TRBJ1-2, with 9 bases matching TRBD1. This CDR3 reads CASIPGQGRGYTF. The CDR3 bases are TGTGCCAGCATCCCGGGACAGGGACGGGGCTACACCTTC.